The entry that follows covers one TCR beta chain sequence. The definition of stable Graves' hyperthyroidism was no ophthalmopathy progression within 18 months. Hyperthyroidism, newly diagnosed and lasting under 2 months, affected patients aged 18 to 65. These data originate in a study of T cells in Graves' hyperthyroidism and ophthalmopathy. Germline assignment: CDR1 DFQATT and CDR2 SNEGSKA (reference sequence). V lost 5 bases, J lost 8 bases, and 8 bases stayed unmatched. The CDR3 runs to 13 residues. Amplification of TCR beta CDR3 regions was performed using RNA transcripts as template. First-round RT-PCR targeting the TCR CDR3 was performed with the HTBI primer set. TCRdb recomputed calls from the multiplex PCR reads with MiXCR, one row per CDR3 protein. The repertoire holds 300,000 to 350,000 distinct CDR3 sequences, roughly 18% seen once, with around 47% in the top ten.

The TCR sequence derives from a woman aged 50 to 60 with Graves' hyperthyroidism. The sample comprised blood. V usage is TRBV20-1 and J usage is TRBJ1-2, with 10 bases fitting TRBD1. The CDR3 protein is CSALDRGGRGYTF. CDR3 DNA: TGCAGTGCTCTGGACAGGGGGGGTAGGGGCTACACCTTC.